This T cell receptor (beta chain) originates from a study of blood T cells in healthy people across ages. Notes on the study in general: Significant beta diversity loss was already apparent by age roughly 44, declining roughly linearly. Naive T cell percentage showed a strong correlation with TCR beta diversity. Long-lived donors exceeded aged donors in naive CD4+ cells and diversity.

A second PCR, run for roughly 7 to 12 cycles, used a sample-barcoded 5' primer plus a J-beta primer mix. TCRdb analysed the 5' RACE reads with MiXCR anew, one entry per CDR3 protein. The sample lists 500,000 to 550,000 distinct CDR3 sequences; 24% were seen once. This clonotype was seen only a few times. Its antigen is unidentified. V lost 3 bases, J lost 5 bases, and 9 bases stayed unmatched. The CDR3 totals 16 residues. Looked up from germline, CDR1 is SGHTA and CDR2 is FQGNSA. This same sample was also part of a study on T cells of mothers and their children. That source adds: The entire RNA extract went into cDNA synthesis at approximately 1.5 ug per 15 ul.

The receptor was isolated from a boy between 10 and 17 years old in good health. The gene calls are TRBV7-2 and TRBJ1-4, with 7 bases aligning to TRBD1. The sample consisted of blood. The DNA of the CDR3 is TGTGCCAGCAGCTTTAGACAGGAGGGGGCAAATGAAAAACTGTTTTTT. It codes for CASSFRQEGANEKLFF.